This T cell receptor (beta chain) was observed in a study of T cell responses to AZD1222 COVID-19 vaccine. The CDR3 is 12 amino acids. Germline-derived CDR1 and CDR2 are SGHVS and FQNEAQ. V dropped 6 bases and J dropped 9 bases, with 11 bases sitting between them. Produced via immunoSEQ multiplex PCR; TCRdb's table is partial and in-frame only. The sample carries roughly 130,000 clones, roughly 94% recorded once. The sample consisted of peripheral blood, taken on day 0 of AZD1222 vaccination. The sequence derives from an adult in good health. The rearrangement uses TRBV7-8 and TRBJ1-4; D might be TRBD1 (5 bases). This CDR3 is CASRGREQKLFF. CDR3 nucleotides: TGTGCCAGCAGGGGACGGGAGCAAAAACTGTTTTTT.